A selection of T cell receptor beta chains follows, all from one sample in a study of blood T cells in healthy people across ages. Each CDR3 protein is one row after TCRdb ran MiXCR on the 5' RACE reads. This sample has about 510,000 distinct CDR3 sequences, with about 27% found just once. A further study also used this sample, focusing on T cells of mothers and their children.

Sequenced: blood. The receptors here all came from a boy between 2 and 10 years old in good health. CDR3s include the opening cysteine and the closing phenylalanine or tryptophan. The D gene is left open where the match is weak. The size field is filled for only some rows; it gives once, few, many or a size class.

CDR3	DNA	length	V	size	D	J
CAIKRLAGAGEQYF	TGTGCCATCAAGAGGCTAGCGGGAGCGGGTGAGCAGTACTTC	14	TRBV6-5	NA	TRBD2	TRBJ2-7
CASSFVLPGLAGVIGNEQFF	TGTGCCAGCAGCTTCGTCTTACCGGGACTAGCGGGAGTCATAGGGAATGAGCAGTTCTTC	20	TRBV7-9	NA	TRBD2	TRBJ2-1
CSATSSGSGETQYF	TGCAGTGCCACCTCTAGCGGGAGTGGTGAGACCCAGTACTTC	14	TRBV20-1	NA	TRBD2	TRBJ2-5
CSAREELNRPQHF	TGCAGTGCTAGAGAGGAATTAAATCGGCCCCAGCATTTT	13	TRBV20-1	few	NA	TRBJ1-5
CASSLDVSGNTTYF	TGTGCCAGCAGCTTGGACGTCTCTGGAAACACCACATATTTT	14	TRBV7-2	few	NA	TRBJ1-3
CASSLAGGPAEQFF	TGTGCCAGCAGCTTAGCGGGAGGGCCCGCAGAGCAGTTCTTC	14	TRBV11-2	NA	TRBD2	TRBJ2-1
CASKTGTGGIEQYF	TGTGCCAGCAAAACCGGGACAGGGGGAATTGAGCAGTACTTC	14	TRBV6-5	NA	TRBD1	TRBJ2-7
CASSFRTGGQETQYF	TGTGCCAGCAGTTTCCGGACAGGGGGGCAAGAGACCCAGTACTTC	15	TRBV12-3/TRBV12-4	few	TRBD1	TRBJ2-5
CASSERVFSGANVLTF	TGTGCCAGCAGCGAGCGGGTCTTCTCTGGGGCCAACGTCCTGACTTTC	16	TRBV13	NA	NA	TRBJ2-6
CASSYGQQETQFF	TGTGCCAGCAGCTATGGACAGCAAGAGACCCAGTTCTTC	13	TRBV12-3/TRBV12-4	NA	NA	TRBJ2-1
CASTLAGVYEQCF	TGTGCCAGTACTCTAGCGGGGGTCTACGAGCAGTGCTTC	13	TRBV7-9	NA	TRBD2	TRBJ2-7
CASSVTGPSGGYNEQFF	TGTGCCAGCAGCGTGACAGGCCCTAGCGGGGGATACAATGAGCAGTTCTTC	17	TRBV9	NA	TRBD2	TRBJ2-1
CATSDVRYNEQFF	TGTGCCACCAGTGACGTCAGGTACAATGAGCAGTTCTTC	13	TRBV24-1	NA	NA	TRBJ2-1
CASSAVTGGYKDTQYF	TGTGCCAGCAGCGCCGTTACAGGGGGCTACAAGGATACGCAGTATTTT	16	TRBV9	NA	TRBD1	TRBJ2-3
CTSIRTGGTGELFF	TGTACCAGCATCCGGACAGGGGGCACCGGGGAGCTGTTTTTT	14	TRBV3-1	few	TRBD1	TRBJ2-2
CASRDRVGGNQPQHF	TGTGCCAGCAGGGACAGGGTAGGCGGCAATCAGCCCCAGCATTTT	15	TRBV2	many	TRBD1	TRBJ1-5
CASGLPSGSGSYEQYF	TGTGCTAGTGGTTTGCCCTCCGGTAGCGGGAGTTACGAGCAGTACTTC	16	TRBV12-5	NA	TRBD2	TRBJ2-7
CASSLEAVGRLNTEAFF	TGTGCCAGCAGCTTAGAAGCCGTGGGACGGCTGAACACTGAAGCTTTCTTT	17	TRBV7-9	NA	NA	TRBJ1-1
CSARERTGIYNEQFF	TGCAGTGCTAGGGAACGGACAGGGATATACAATGAGCAGTTCTTC	15	TRBV20-1	NA	TRBD1	TRBJ2-1
CASSPRAVGNEQFF	TGCGCCAGCAGCCCACGGGCAGTAGGGAATGAGCAGTTCTTC	14	TRBV4-3	NA	NA	TRBJ2-1
CASSQDPSGTRSEQFF	TGCGCCAGCAGCCAAGATCCTAGCGGGACCAGGAGTGAGCAGTTCTTC	16	TRBV4-3	NA	TRBD2	TRBJ2-1
CASSFGGGDAYEQYF	TGTGCCAGCAGTTTTGGAGGGGGTGACGCCTACGAGCAGTACTTC	15	TRBV12-3/TRBV12-4	NA	NA	TRBJ2-7
CSVETGQGPREQYF	TGCAGCGTTGAAACGGGACAGGGACCCCGCGAGCAGTACTTC	14	TRBV29-1	NA	TRBD1	TRBJ2-7
CASSDPFPGRPNRSNQPQHF	TGCGCCAGCAGTGATCCTTTCCCGGGACGACCGAACAGGAGCAATCAGCCCCAGCATTTT	20	TRBV10-2	NA	NA	TRBJ1-5
CASSLGGTAEETQYF	TGCGCCAGCAGCTTGGGAGGGACAGCTGAAGAGACCCAGTACTTC	15	TRBV5-1	few	TRBD1	TRBJ2-5
CASSPLTSSPYEQYF	TGTGCCAGCAGCCCGTTGACTAGCTCCCCCTACGAGCAGTACTTC	15	TRBV7-9	NA	TRBD2	TRBJ2-7
CASSLVGRSNEKLFF	TGTGCCAGCAGCTTAGTGGGCAGGTCTAATGAAAAACTGTTTTTT	15	TRBV7-9	NA	NA	TRBJ1-4
CASSVTQGANEKLFF	TGCGCCAGCAGCGTGACACAGGGAGCTAATGAAAAACTGTTTTTT	15	TRBV5-1	few	NA	TRBJ1-4
CSVEPGTGGMGYTF	TGCAGCGTTGAACCCGGGACAGGGGGTATGGGCTACACCTTC	14	TRBV29-1	NA	TRBD1	TRBJ1-2
CASSGRLGGSSTDTQYF	TGTGCCAGCAGCGGGCGATTGGGCGGGAGTAGCACAGATACGCAGTATTTT	17	TRBV9	NA	TRBD2	TRBJ2-3
CASSQPNEKLFF	TGTGCCAGCAGCCAACCGAATGAAAAACTGTTTTTT	12	TRBV3-1	NA	NA	TRBJ1-4
CSVARLATSTDTQYF	TGCAGCGTTGCCAGACTAGCGACTAGCACAGATACGCAGTATTTT	15	TRBV29-1	few	TRBD2	TRBJ2-3
CASNLGRFGQFF	TGTGCCAGTAATCTCGGACGTTTCGGGCAGTTCTTC	12	TRBV19	few	NA	TRBJ2-1
CASTPRGTGYEQFF	TGTGCCAGCACCCCACGGGGGACAGGGTACGAGCAGTTCTTC	14	TRBV6-1	NA	TRBD1	TRBJ2-1
CSVAPGRGVYGYTF	TGCAGCGTTGCTCCCGGCAGGGGGGTCTATGGCTACACCTTC	14	TRBV29-1	NA	TRBD1	TRBJ1-2
CASSLWEQGANQPQHF	TGTGCCAGCAGCTTATGGGAACAGGGGGCGAATCAGCCCCAGCATTTT	16	TRBV7-8	NA	TRBD1	TRBJ1-5